Following are 11 T cell receptor beta chains from one sample sequenced in a study of blood T cell repertoires in COVID-19. Sequencing used immunoSEQ multiplex PCR; TCRdb keeps in-frame clones, though not all of them. The sample holds 450,000 or so clones, 89% seen once. Sequenced material: peripheral blood. Every receptor here comes from a man aged 18-30 years with COVID-19, enrolled during active disease.

The V gene is TRBV6-5, the J gene TRBJ1-6; D not resolved. The CDR3 totals 12 residues. With 5 bases removed from V and 9 bases from J, the gap between germline ends came to 8 bases. The germline V gene has CDR1 MNHEY and CDR2 SVGAGI. The CDR3 reads CASSLGSSPLHF. DNA of the CDR3: TGTGCCAGCAGTCTAGGGAGTTCACCCCTCCACTTT.

The count of this clone is one. The gene calls are TRBV24-1 and TRBJ2-3; 8 nucleotides agree with TRBD2. J was trimmed by 6 bases and V by 5 bases; bases with no gene match: 9. This CDR3 contains 15 residues. Per the germline V gene, CDR1 is KGHDR and CDR2 is SFDVKD. This CDR3 reads CATSAEAGATDTQYF. The CDR3 DNA is TGTGCCACCAGTGCTGAAGCGGGAGCGACTGATACGCAGTATTTT.

This clone was found a few times. The CDR3 loop is CAWSEPPRTGTDTQYF. For the CDR3, the DNA is TGTGCCTGGAGTGAGCCCCCTCGGACAGGCACAGATACGCAGTATTTT. The chain is built from TRBV30 and TRBJ2-3, with D perhaps matching TRBD1 (6 bases). This CDR3 contains 16 residues. V lost 1 base to trimming and J lost 1 base, with 15 bases between them. CDR1 and CDR2 from the germline V gene are GTSNPN and SVGIG (reference sequence).

J is TRBJ2-3 and V is TRBV7-8, with 11 positions matching TRBD2. The ends lost 6 bases at V and 1 base at J; junction bases unmatched: 3. CDR1 is SGHVS, CDR2 FQNEAQ, per germline. The CDR3 has 15 residues. In DNA form, the CDR3 reads TGTGCCAGCAGTCTAGCGGGAGGCCGCACAGATACGCAGTATTTT. This encodes CASSLAGGRTDTQYF.

The rearrangement links TRBV5-1 to TRBJ2-2, with 11 bases fitting TRBD2. The germline V gene has CDR1 SGHRS and CDR2 YFSETQ. CDR3 length equals 16 residues. V gave up 4 bases and J gave up 7 bases; unmatched junction bases: 9. The DNA for the CDR3 is TGCGCCAGCAGCCCGCCGGGACTAGCGGATATCGGGGAGCTGTTTTTT. Translated: CASSPPGLADIGELFF. The whole variable domain, filled in from reference TRBV5-1 and TRBJ2-2, reads KAGVTQTPRYLIKTRGQQVTLSCSPISGHRSVSWYQQTPGQGLQFLFEYFSETQRNKGNFPGRFSGRQFSNSRSEMNVSTLELGDSALYLCASSPPGLADIGELFFGEGSRLTVL.

CDR3: CASSLVAGKHEQYF. The CDR3 DNA is TGTGCCAGCAGCTTAGTGGCAGGGAAGCACGAGCAGTACTTC. This chain uses TRBV7-2 with TRBJ2-7; TRBD1 is a possible D gene (5 bases). V lost 1 base and J lost 5, with 12 bases in between. CDR3 length equals 14 residues. Per the germline V gene, CDR1 is SGHTA and CDR2 is FQGNSA.

The J gene is TRBJ2-3, the V gene TRBV13; 9 positions match TRBD2. Germline-derived CDR1 and CDR2 are PRHDT and FYEKMQ (reference sequence). V lost 4 bases, J lost 1 base, and 9 bases stayed unmatched. The CDR3 is 17 amino acids. DNA of the CDR3: TGTGCCAGCAGCTCGGTAGCGGGGGTCAGTGGCACAGATACGCAGTATTTT. This codes for CASSSVAGVSGTDTQYF.

Here the CDR3 DNA reads TGCGCCAGCAGCTTGGCACAGGGAAGGAACGGCTACACCTTC. This translates into CASSLAQGRNGYTF. This chain links TRBV5-1 with TRBJ1-2, with a possible D match to TRBD1 (6 bases). The CDR3 is 14 residues long. Germline CDR1 and CDR2: SGHRS and YFSETQ. The V and J ends lost 0 bases and 8 bases respectively, with 14 bases between them.

The V and J genes are TRBV9 and TRBJ1-5; D uncertain. Between the trimmed V and J ends, which lost 0 bases and 4 bases, there was a span of 8 bases. The CDR3 is 14 residues long. Germline V CDR1 and CDR2: SGDLS, YYNGEE. For the CDR3, the DNA is TGTGCCAGCAGCGTAGATGGGAGGAATCAGCCCCAGCATTTT. This encodes CASSVDGRNQPQHF. Full variable domain (missing parts from reference TRBV9 and TRBJ1-5): DSGVTQTPKHLITATGQRVTLRCSPRSGDLSVYWYQQSLDQGLQFLIQYYNGEERAKGNILERFSAQQFPDLHSELNLSSLELGDSALYFCASSVDGRNQPQHFGDGTRLSIL.

This chain joins TRBV5-1 and TRBJ2-1; 7 bases are a match to TRBD1. The CDR3 contains 14 residues. V dropped 4 bases and J dropped 10; count of bases not matched to a gene: 11. CDR1 and CDR2 from the germline V gene are SGHRS and YFSETQ. The CDR3 DNA reads TGCGCCAGCAGCGCCCGGACAGGCGTGAGGGAGCAGTTCTTC. Translating it yields CASSARTGVREQFF.

Details on this clone: Mismatch with germline at one junction end may stem from a read error. This chain uses TRBV12-3 or TRBV12-4 with TRBJ2-1, with TRBD2 identical over 10 bases. The CDR3 sequence is 13 residues long. The CDR3 is CASSIAGGYEQFF. In DNA, the CDR3 is TGTGCCAGCAGTATAGCGGGGGGTTATGAGCAGTTCTTC.